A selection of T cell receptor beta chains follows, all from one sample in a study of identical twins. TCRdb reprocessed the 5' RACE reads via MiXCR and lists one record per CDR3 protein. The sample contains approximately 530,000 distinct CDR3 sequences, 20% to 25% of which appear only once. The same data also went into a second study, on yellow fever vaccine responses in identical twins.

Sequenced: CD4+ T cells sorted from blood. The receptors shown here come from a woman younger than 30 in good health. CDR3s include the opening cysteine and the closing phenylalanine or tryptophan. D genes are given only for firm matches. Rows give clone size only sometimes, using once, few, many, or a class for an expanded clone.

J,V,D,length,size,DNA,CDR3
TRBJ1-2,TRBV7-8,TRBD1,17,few,TGTGCCAGCAGCTTAGGATGGCAGGGGGGGCTTAACTATGGCTACACCTTC,CASSLGWQGGLNYGYTF
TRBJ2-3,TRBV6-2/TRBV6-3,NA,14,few,TGTGCCAGCAGCATTGGGGGATTCACAGATACGCAGTATTTT,CASSIGGFTDTQYF
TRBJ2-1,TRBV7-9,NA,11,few,TGTGCCAGCAGCTCAGGAGGTGAGCAGTTCTTC,CASSSGGEQFF
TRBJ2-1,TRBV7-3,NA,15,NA,TGTGCCAGCAGCAATAGCGAGAGCTCCTACAATGAGCAGTTCTTC,CASSNSESSYNEQFF
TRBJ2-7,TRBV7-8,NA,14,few,TGTGCCAGCAGCTACCTTAAGAGTGGCTACGAGCAGTACTTC,CASSYLKSGYEQYF
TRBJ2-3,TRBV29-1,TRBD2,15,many,TGCAGCGTTCAGGGACTAGCGGGTTCCACAGATACGCAGTATTTT,CSVQGLAGSTDTQYF
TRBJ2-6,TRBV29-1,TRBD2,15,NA,TGCAGCGTTGCAGCGGGGTCCTCTGGGGCCAACGTCCTGACTTTC,CSVAAGSSGANVLTF
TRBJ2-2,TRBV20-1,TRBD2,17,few,TGCAGTGCTTCCGGGACTAGCGGGAGTATTAACACCGGGGAGCTGTTTTTT,CSASGTSGSINTGELFF
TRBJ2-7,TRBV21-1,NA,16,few,TGTGCCAGCAGGGATGTGGGGTTTTGGGGGGTTTGGGAGCAGTACTTC,CASRDVGFWGVWEQYF
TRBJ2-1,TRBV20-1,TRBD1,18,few,TGCAGTGCCACCGGGACAGCCGAACCTCTCCCCACCACTTCCGGGCAGTTCTTC,CSATGTAEPLPTTSGQFF
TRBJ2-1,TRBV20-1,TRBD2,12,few,TGCAGTGCTCAACGGACTAGCGATGAGCAGTTCTTC,CSAQRTSDEQFF
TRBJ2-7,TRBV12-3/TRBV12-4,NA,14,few,TGTGCCAGCTTATCATCCGACGGACCCTACGAGCAGTACTTC,CASLSSDGPYEQYF
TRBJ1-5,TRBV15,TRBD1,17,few,TGTGCCACCAGCAGAGCGGAGAGACAGGGGCTTGATCAGCCCCAGCATTTT,CATSRAERQGLDQPQHF
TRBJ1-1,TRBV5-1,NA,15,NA,TGCGCCAGCAAGCTTGTACTAGGGATGAACACTGAAGCTTTCTTT,CASKLVLGMNTEAFF
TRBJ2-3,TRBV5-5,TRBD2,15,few,TGTGCCAGCAGCTTGGGAGGACTAGTTCAAGATACGCAGTATTTT,CASSLGGLVQDTQYF
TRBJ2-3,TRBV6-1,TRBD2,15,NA,TGTGCCAGCACCCCGAGTAGCGGGGGGACAGATACGCAGTATTTT,CASTPSSGGTDTQYF
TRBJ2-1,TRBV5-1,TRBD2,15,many,TGCGCCAGCAGCACGGGGACTAGCGGGAGTAATGAGCAGTTCTTC,CASSTGTSGSNEQFF
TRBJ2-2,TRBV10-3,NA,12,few,TGTGCCATCAAGGGGAACACCGGGGAGCTGTTTTTT,CAIKGNTGELFF
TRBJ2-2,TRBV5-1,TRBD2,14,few,TGCGCCAGCACGACGGGGGGGCCTGGCGGGGAGCTGTTTTTT,CASTTGGPGGELFF
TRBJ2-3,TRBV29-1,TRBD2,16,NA,TGCAGCGCCGATAAGTCCAGACTAGCGGGTACAGATACGCAGTATTTT,CSADKSRLAGTDTQYF
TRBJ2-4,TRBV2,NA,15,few,TGTGCCAGCAGCCCAGGTCAGCTAGCCAAAAACATTCAGTACTTC,CASSPGQLAKNIQYF
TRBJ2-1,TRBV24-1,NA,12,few,TGTGCCACCAGTGATTTGAGTAATGAGCAGTTCTTC,CATSDLSNEQFF
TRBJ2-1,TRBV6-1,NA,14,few,TGTGCCACGAAGGGGTCGGAGTCCTACAATGAGCAGTTCTTC,CATKGSESYNEQFF
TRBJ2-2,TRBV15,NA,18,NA,TGTGCCACCGGTAGAAGGACTCCTGTCCCTCTAGTCACCGGGGAGCTGTTTTTT,CATGRRTPVPLVTGELFF
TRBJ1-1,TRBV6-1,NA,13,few,TGTGCCAGCAGCGAACTAATGAACACTGAAGCTTTCTTT,CASSELMNTEAFF
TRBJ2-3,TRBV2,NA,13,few,TGTGCCAGCACGACAGGTATCACAGATACGCAGTATTTT,CASTTGITDTQYF
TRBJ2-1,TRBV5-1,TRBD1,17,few,TGCGCCAGCAGCTTGGAGGGGACAGGACTGGGGTACAATGAGCAGTTCTTC,CASSLEGTGLGYNEQFF
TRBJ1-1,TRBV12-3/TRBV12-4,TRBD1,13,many,TGTGCCAGCAGTGGACAGGAGAACACTGAAGCTTTCTTT,CASSGQENTEAFF